This TCR beta chain was identified during a study of CD8+CD57+ T cells in acquired aplastic anemia (dated by TCRdb to the late 2010s). For the wider study: A mean of roughly 3.2 ug of DNA, ranging from roughly 0.18 to 30 ug, was extracted from sorted CD4+ and CD8+ cells. CD8+CD57+ expansion was defined as frequency above the mean frequency observed in healthy subjects. General study outcomes and caveats: Patients and healthy controls showed no significant difference in CD8+ Simpson's diversity (P=0.060). Although roughly 29 CD8+ CDR3 sequences were shared by patients and controls, these sequences appeared highly expressed in patients and within the immunodominant clones of patients.

The patients picked for sequencing were ones in whom flow cytometry had shown an expansion of CD8+CD57+ cells. Every patient had severe acquired aplastic anemia, diagnosed using the International Study of Aplastic Anemia and Agranulocytosis and Camitta criteria. At the time blood was sampled, none of the patients had received any therapy. The study deep-sequenced TCR repertoires of sorted CD4+ and CD8+ blood T cells from severe aplastic anemia patients and healthy subjects. In the USA, patient enrollment took place under clinicaltrials.gov protocols 00001620, 01623167, 00001397, 00071045, 00081523 and 00961064. Ficoll-Paque density gradient centrifugation was used to isolate peripheral blood mononuclear cells. Before DNA extraction, CD4+ and CD8+ T cells were sorted by FACS or by magnetic beads. Profiling of TCR beta VDJ combinations and CDR3 sequences used genomic DNA as the template. An Illumina HiSeq 2000 was the platform used for TCR repertoire sequencing. Per the source publication's procedure: Repertoires were assessed using TRBV/TRBJ rearrangement plots, CDR3 size and DJ length profiles, and Simpson's diversity index. The most abundant DNA sequence in the deep sequencing data was defined as the immunodominant clone. CDR3 amino acid sequences were checked for sharing between subjects and were compared against published repertoires and the VDJdb database. TCRdb reanalyzed the raw reads on its own, using fastp at Q25 for trimming and MiXCR for clone calling, and kept in-frame beta chains. A single entry per CDR3 protein holds the most common genes and DNA from its merged rows. These V and J calls originate from TCRdb's pipeline instead of the authors' own analysis. The sample contains approximately 220,000 distinct CDR3 sequences, more than 45% of them found a single time. The leading ten clones occupy 6.5% to 10% of the sample.

On this clonotype: Its antigen is currently not known. The record has no base qualities; no much larger clone is one base away.

Sequences DFQATT (CDR1) and SNEGSKA (CDR2) are obtained from the germline V gene (reference sequence). V and J are truncated by 3 bases and 5 bases respectively, leaving an intervening sequence of 5 bases. The CDR3 sequence holds 11 residues, the cysteine and phenylalanine included. The retained sequence is limited to the CDR3, 33 bases, with the frame set at the first base. The chain is assembled from TRBV20-1 and TRBJ2-1; the D segment cannot be called with confidence. The sequencing input was sorted CD4+, CD8+, or CD8+CD57+ T cells (not recorded which) from PBMCs. This receptor was identified in a human donor with aplastic anemia. The CDR3 reads as follows: CSASKNNEQFF. The base sequence is TGCAGTGCTAGTAAAAACAATGAGCAGTTCTTC.